Shown below are 32 T cell receptor beta chains from a single sample sequenced in a study of CD8+ T cells in alopecia areata (dated by TCRdb to 2017 to 2018). Libraries were made using the immunoSEQ multiplex PCR assay. For TCR sequencing, RNA was extracted from every sample and reverse transcribed into cDNA to serve as template. What TCRdb holds here is the immuneACCESS table cut down to in-frame rearrangements. Part of the clones is not present; checked against another copy, under half of the missing clones reflect an unresolved V gene, and the others are unexplained. This sample gives 130,000 to 150,000 clones in total; over 45% of them show up just once. The ten largest clones add up to around 7% of the sample. Sequencing was performed on CD4+ T cells sorted from blood. The source is a human donor with alopecia areata.

The chain has TRBV5-1 and TRBJ2-5; D gene ambiguous. V was shortened by 3 bases and J by 3 bases, with 6 bases between the two germline ends. Germline V gives CDR1 SGHRS, CDR2 YFSETQ. This CDR3 has 12 amino acids. The DNA of the CDR3 is TGCGCCAGCAGCTACCAGGAAGAGACCCAGTACTTC. Amino acid sequence: CASSYQEETQYF.

The rearrangement links TRBV7-8 to TRBJ1-2; unclear D gene. This CDR3 has 14 residues. The V end lost 1 base, the J end lost 2 bases, and 8 bases lay between the germline ends. Germline V gives CDR1 SGHVS, CDR2 FQNEAQ. CDR3 DNA sequence: TGTGCCAGCAGCTTAGGAGGTTGGAACTATGGCTACACCTTC. Its translation: CASSLGGWNYGYTF. Complete variable domain (other parts from reference TRBV7-8 and TRBJ1-2): GAGVSQSPRYKVAKRGQDVALRCDPISGHVSLFWYQQALGQGPEFLTYFQNEAQLDKSGLPSDRFFAERPEGSVSTLKIQRTQQEDSAVYLCASSLGGWNYGYTFGSGTRLTVV.

J is TRBJ2-5 and V is TRBV28, with TRBD2 identical over 8 bases. With V trimmed by 7 bases and J by 3 bases, 4 bases remained unmatched. CDR3 length equals 13 residues. Germline values: CDR1 MDHEN, CDR2 SYDVKM. Here the CDR3 DNA reads TGTGCCAGCACCGGCGGGAGGAAAGAGACCCAGTACTTC. Its translation is CASTGGRKETQYF.

This chain uses TRBV7-9 with TRBJ1-2, with no clear D. The CDR3 runs 12 residues. V gave up 6 bases and J gave up 5 bases, with 10 bases separating them. Germline V gene lookup returns CDR1 SEHNR and CDR2 FQNEAQ (reference sequence). DNA of the CDR3: TGTGCCAGCAGTCATGCCGATTATGGCTACACCTTC. Its translation is CASSHADYGYTF. The full variable domain, rest sourced from reference TRBV7-9 and TRBJ1-2, is DTGVSQNPRHKITKRGQNVTFRCDPISEHNRLYWYRQTLGQGPEFLTYFQNEAQLEKSRLLSDRFSAERPKGSFSTLEIQRTEQGDSAMYLCASSHADYGYTFGSGTRLTVV.

This clone was counted between two and nine times. The CDR3 protein is CASSLKLGEQFF. CDR3 coding DNA: TGTGCCAGCAGTTTAAAGCTCGGTGAGCAGTTCTTC. The chain joins TRBV28 to TRBJ2-1; D is unresolved. Trimming removed 2 bases from V and 9 bases from J, with 8 bases in between. The length of the CDR3 is 12 residues. Germline V gene lookup returns CDR1 MDHEN and CDR2 SYDVKM. The variable domain in full, with the rest retrieved from reference TRBV28 and TRBJ2-1, is DVKVTQSSRYLVKRTGEKVFLECVQDMDHENMFWYRQDPGLGLRLIYFSYDVKMKEKGDIPEGYSVSREKKERFSLILESASTNQTSMYLCASSLKLGEQFFGPGTRLTVL.

The table lists this clone with a few counts. The chain couples TRBV7-3 to TRBJ2-2, with unresolved D. The germline V and J ends were trimmed by 8 bases and 1 base, with 8 bases remaining between them. Germline CDR1 is SGHTA and CDR2 is FQGTGA. CDR3 length: 13 amino acids. CDR3 protein: CASGLGNTGELFF. The DNA for the CDR3 is TGTGCCAGCGGGCTAGGGAACACCGGGGAGCTGTTTTTT.

The chain carries TRBV29-1 and TRBJ2-7; 14 bases are a match to TRBD2. Germline trimming cut 7 bases from V and 1 base from J; bases unmatched to any gene: 6. CDR3 length: 15 amino acids. Germline lookup yields CDR1 SQVTM and CDR2 ANQGSEA. This CDR3 is CSAGLAGGISYEQYF. The CDR3 DNA is TGCAGCGCAGGACTAGCGGGAGGCATATCCTACGAGCAGTACTTC.

This chain uses TRBV20-1 with TRBJ2-3; D is undetermined. The germline CDR1 and CDR2 sequences are DFQATT and SNEGSKA (reference sequence). This CDR3 region has 11 residues. With 6 bases removed from V and 6 bases from J, the gap between germline ends came to 10 bases. CDR3 nucleotides: TGCAGTGCCGGCAATGCGGATACGCAGTATTTT. Translation gives CSAGNADTQYF.

This clone has only a few counts. The J gene is TRBJ2-7, the V gene TRBV5-6; tentative D call: TRBD1 (6 bases). Per the germline V gene, CDR1 is SGHDT and CDR2 is YYEEEE. The CDR3 loop spans 12 amino acids. V was pared by 2 bases and J by 5 bases, with 8 bases between. The CDR3 spells CASSFHRDEQYF. CDR3 in DNA: TGTGCCAGCAGCTTTCACAGGGACGAGCAGTACTTC.

The rearrangement links TRBV2 to TRBJ1-4; no reliable D call. The length of the CDR3 is 18 residues. Per the germline V gene, CDR1 is SNHLY and CDR2 is FYNNEI. The V and J ends lost 4 bases and 4 bases respectively, with 22 bases between them. This chain's CDR3 is CASSASPPRQALNEKLFF. As DNA, the CDR3 is TGTGCCAGCAGTGCATCCCCCCCGCGGCAAGCACTTAATGAAAAACTGTTTTTT.

The chain carries TRBV7-9 and TRBJ2-7; no reliable D call. The CDR3 length is 13 residues. In germline, CDR1 is SEHNR, CDR2 FQNEAQ (reference sequence). Deletions cut 6 bases from V and 0 bases from J, with 9 bases between. The CDR3 sequence is CASRVANSYEQYF. CDR3 nucleotides: TGTGCCAGCAGAGTTGCGAACTCCTACGAGCAGTACTTC.

This clone was observed a few times. Within the sample, other DNA sequences also encode this same CDR3. The chain employs TRBV9 and TRBJ2-5; a weak D match, TRBD2 (5 bases). Trimming pared 0 bases from V and 2 bases from J, leaving 5 bases between. This CDR3 spans 13 amino acids. Germline CDR1 is SGDLS and CDR2 is YYNGEE. The CDR3 protein is CASSVGGQETQYF. In DNA, the CDR3 is TGTGCCAGCAGCGTAGGCGGGCAAGAGACCCAGTACTTC. Together with reference TRBV9 and TRBJ2-5, the CDR3 gives the full variable domain: DSGVTQTPKHLITATGQRVTLRCSPRSGDLSVYWYQQSLDQGLQFLIQYYNGEERAKGNILERFSAQQFPDLHSELNLSSLELGDSALYFCASSVGGQETQYFGPGTRLLVL.

The chain joins TRBV29-1 to TRBJ1-2; D unclear. Germline values: CDR1 SQVTM, CDR2 ANQGSEA. The ends were cut back, 5 bases at V and 2 bases at J, with 9 bases in the middle. This CDR3 spans 12 amino acids. The CDR3 protein is CSVRQDNYGYTF. The CDR3 DNA reads TGCAGCGTTCGCCAGGACAACTATGGCTACACCTTC.

This clone occurred a few times. Additional DNA sequences in this sample encode the identical CDR3. V usage is TRBV30 and J usage is TRBJ1-2; D is perhaps TRBD1 (5 bases). Germline V gene lookup returns CDR1 GTSNPN and CDR2 SVGIG (reference sequence). Trimming left V 0 bases short and J 3 bases short, with 8 bases between. The length of the CDR3 is 13 residues. CDR3 nucleotide sequence: TGTGCCTGGAGTGTTGGCAGGGACTATGGCTACACCTTC. Translating gives CAWSVGRDYGYTF.

The chain is built from TRBV9 and TRBJ1-3; tentative D call: TRBD1 (5 bases). CDR1 SGDLS and CDR2 YYNGEE come from the germline V gene. V lost 4 bases and J lost 0, with 8 bases in between. There are 14 residues in the CDR3. CDR3 amino acids: CASSPQGSGNTIYF. The CDR3 region has the DNA TGTGCCAGCAGCCCCCAGGGCTCTGGAAACACCATATATTTT.

The V gene is TRBV15, the J gene TRBJ1-5; the D is unclear. The ends were cut back, 0 bases at V and 0 bases at J, with 12 bases in the middle. Germline lookup yields CDR1 LNHNV and CDR2 YYDKDF (reference sequence). This CDR3 region has 17 residues. For the CDR3, the DNA is TGTGCCACCAGCAGAGAAAGGTTCGGTGATAGCAATCAGCCCCAGCATTTT. Amino acid sequence: CATSRERFGDSNQPQHF.

This clone was seen a handful of times. The chain combines TRBV29-1 with TRBJ1-2; possible D gene TRBD1, 6 bases. CDR1 is SQVTM and CDR2 is ANQGSEA in the germline V gene. The CDR3 is 14 amino acids. Trimming stripped 3 bases from V and 4 bases from J, with 15 bases between. The DNA of the CDR3 is TGCAGCGTTGATCCTAGGACAGAGCTCTATGGCTACACCTTC. Translation: CSVDPRTELYGYTF.

The chain couples TRBV11-2 to TRBJ2-7; a possible D gene is TRBD2 (5 bases). The CDR3 has 13 residues. Germline V gene lookup returns CDR1 SGHAT and CDR2 FQNNGV. V was trimmed by 3 bases and J by 3 bases, leaving 9 bases between them. In nucleotides, the CDR3 is TGTGCCAGCAGCTTCGGGATAAACTACGAGCAGTACTTC. It translates to CASSFGINYEQYF.

The chain is built from TRBV27 and TRBJ2-7; TRBD1 matches 9 bases. This CDR3 is 13 amino acids long. Unmatched junction bases numbered 1, after V lost 1 base and J lost 6 bases. Germline CDR1 is MNHEY and CDR2 is SMNVEV (reference sequence). CDR3 sequence: CASSLWTGAEQYF. CDR3 bases: TGTGCCAGCAGTTTATGGACAGGGGCCGAGCAGTACTTC.

The rearrangement joins TRBV23-1 to TRBJ2-7; D gene ambiguous. TRBV23-1 counts as an open reading frame of uncertain function. This CDR3 has 12 residues. Trimming removed 0 bases from V and 3 bases from J, with 3 bases in between. This CDR3 reads CASSQSCYEQYF. In DNA form, the CDR3 reads TGCGCCAGCAGTCAATCATGCTACGAGCAGTACTTC.

V gene TRBV7-3 combines with J gene TRBJ2-3; 8 bases map to TRBD2. The germline V gene has CDR1 SGHTA and CDR2 FQGTGA. Trimming removed 3 bases from V and 3 bases from J; junction bases left unmatched: 2. The CDR3 contains 14 residues. The CDR3: CASSFRLATDTQYF. In nucleotides, the CDR3 is TGTGCCAGCAGCTTTCGACTAGCGACAGATACGCAGTATTTT.

This clone was recorded a few times. The chain is built from TRBV19 and TRBJ2-1, with D possibly TRBD2 on 6 matching bases. Germline CDR1 LNHDA, CDR2 SQIVND (reference sequence). The CDR3 is made up of 14 amino acids. The ends were cut back, 6 bases at V and 3 bases at J, with 12 bases in the middle. CDR3 nucleotide sequence: TGTGCCAGTAGGGACTACCCTAACTACAATGAGCAGTTCTTC. It yields the protein CASRDYPNYNEQFF.

The J gene is TRBJ2-5, the V gene TRBV29-1; no definite D call. CDR1 and CDR2 (germline): SQVTM, ANQGSEA. The V gene lost 2 bases and the J gene lost 5 bases, with 3 bases spanning the gap. The CDR3 runs 10 residues. CDR3 amino acids: CSVEHETQYF. The CDR3, as DNA: TGCAGCGTTGAACACGAGACCCAGTACTTC.

This clone appeared a single time. The rearrangement uses TRBV6-6 and TRBJ2-7; D might be TRBD2 (6 bases). The V end was cut by 0 bases, the J end by 2 bases, with 11 bases between. The CDR3 loop spans 15 amino acids. The germline CDR1 and CDR2 sequences are MNHNY and SVGAGI (reference sequence). For the CDR3, the DNA is TGTGCCAGCAGTTACTCAACTAGCTCCACCTACGAGCAGTACTTC. Protein: CASSYSTSSTYEQYF.

CDR3 loop: CASSASGRGNIQYF. The DNA of the CDR3 is TGCGCCAGCAGCGCAAGCGGGAGAGGCAACATTCAGTACTTC. This chain uses TRBV5-1 with TRBJ2-4; TRBD2 aligns across 8 bases. From germline, CDR1 is SGHRS and CDR2 YFSETQ. This CDR3 has 14 amino acids. The V gene end was trimmed by 4 bases and the J gene end by 7 bases; junction bases not matched to a gene: 7.

This clone was picked up a small number of times. CDR3 in DNA: TGCAGCGTTGAAATCACAGGGACTAAAAAACTGTTTTTT. It translates to CSVEITGTKKLFF. This rearrangement joins TRBV29-1 to TRBJ1-4, with a possible D match to TRBD1 (6 bases). Germline V gene data show CDR1 as SQVTM and CDR2 as ANQGSEA. CDR3 length equals 13 residues. V dropped 2 bases and J dropped 9 bases, with 13 bases sitting between them.

The CDR3 loop reads CASSQLAGASYEQYF. The CDR3 region has the DNA TGTGCCAGTAGTCAACTAGCGGGCGCATCCTACGAGCAGTACTTC. V gene TRBV19 combines with J gene TRBJ2-7; 9 bases align to TRBD2. Germline V gene data show CDR1 as LNHDA and CDR2 as SQIVND (reference sequence). V was pared by 5 bases and J by 1 base, with 6 bases of the junction left unmatched. CDR3 length: 15 amino acids.

The gene calls are TRBV30 and TRBJ2-5; 14 nucleotides agree with TRBD2. V lost 2 bases to trimming and J lost 5 bases; unmatched junction nucleotides: 10. The CDR3 is made up of 17 amino acids. The V gene's germline CDR1 is GTSNPN and CDR2 SVGIG (reference sequence). The CDR3 loop reads CAWSPTRLAGGHETQYF. CDR3 nucleotides: TGTGCCTGGAGTCCCACAAGACTAGCGGGAGGGCATGAGACCCAGTACTTC.

V and J are TRBV5-1 and TRBJ2-2; 8 bases map to TRBD1. Germline CDR1 reads SGHRS; CDR2 reads YFSETQ. Trimming removed 7 bases from V and 4 bases from J; junction bases left unmatched: 3. CDR3 length equals 13 residues. The CDR3 DNA sequence: TGCGCCAGCCGGACAGGGATCACCGGGGAGCTGTTTTTT. The encoded protein is CASRTGITGELFF. Together with reference TRBV5-1 and TRBJ2-2, the CDR3 gives the full variable domain: KAGVTQTPRYLIKTRGQQVTLSCSPISGHRSVSWYQQTPGQGLQFLFEYFSETQRNKGNFPGRFSGRQFSNSRSEMNVSTLELGDSALYLCASRTGITGELFFGEGSRLTVL.

This chain connects TRBV7-9 to TRBJ2-5; D is uncertain. The germline gives CDR1 SEHNR, CDR2 FQNEAQ (reference sequence). With 1 base removed from V and 5 bases from J, the gap between germline ends came to 5 bases. The CDR3 extends over 12 amino acids. CDR3: CASSLVWETQYF. As DNA, the CDR3 is TGTGCCAGCAGCTTAGTGTGGGAGACCCAGTACTTC.

This sequence joins TRBV29-1 and TRBJ1-1; no firm D call. Trimming took off 5 bases at V and 3 bases at J, with 16 bases between the two ends. The CDR3 spans 14 residues. Germline V gives CDR1 SQVTM, CDR2 ANQGSEA. DNA of the CDR3: TGCAGCGTTTCGCTCCCCCAATGGGACACTGAAGCTTTCTTT. Amino acid sequence: CSVSLPQWDTEAFF. Full variable domain (rest looked up from reference TRBV29-1 and TRBJ1-1): SAVISQKPSRDICQRGTSLTIQCQVDSQVTMMFWYRQQPGQSLTLIATANQGSEATYESGFVIDKFPISRPNLTFSTLTVSNMSPEDSSIYLCSVSLPQWDTEAFFGQGTRLTVV.

In this sample, this clone turned up a few times. This rearrangement joins TRBV7-9 to TRBJ2-5, with 7 nucleotides matching TRBD2. V trimming: 5 bases; J trimming: 5 bases; junction bases outside the gene matches: 11. The CDR3 runs to 15 residues. Germline CDR1 is SEHNR and CDR2 is FQNEAQ (reference sequence). The CDR3 nucleotides read TGTGCCAGCAGCCCTAGCGGAGGTCCCGGGGAGACCCAGTACTTC. It encodes CASSPSGGPGETQYF.